This TCR beta chain comes out of a study of Ad26.COV2.S vaccination and SARS-CoV-2 variants. Specified treatment: approximately 18 received Ad26.COV2.S at low or high dose, single or two shots; 5 received placebo; per-sample allocation not given. Day 63 following the first vaccine or placebo injection was when the samples were taken. V was clipped by 1 base and J by 2 bases, with 21 bases between them. CDR1 and CDR2 from the germline V gene are SGHTA and FQGNSA. The CDR3 runs 19 residues. The protocol was immunoSEQ multiplex PCR, while the TCRdb copy is restricted to in-frame clones and leaves out a portion. The table shows over 400,000 clones, with around 92% occurring only once.

The rearrangement links TRBV7-2 to TRBJ2-4; D possibly corresponds to TRBD1 (5 bases). The TCR was taken from a person aged 18-60 years who received the Ad26.COV2.S COVID-19 vaccine or a placebo. Sequences were derived from peripheral blood, sampled in a trial of Ad26.COV2.S vaccine versus placebo. CDR3 amino acids: CASSLDLLNRSPTKNIQYF. The DNA for the CDR3 is TGTGCCAGCAGCTTAGATCTATTGAACAGGAGCCCCACCAAAAACATTCAGTACTTC.